This T cell receptor (beta chain) was obtained from a study of blood T cell repertoires in COVID-19. In the study overall: Sites in the United States, Italy and Spain provided acute and convalescent COVID-19 samples. Sources were T cells, B-cell-depleted T cells, or PBMCs; the material itself was cDNA or gDNA.

In the authors' methods: Reference gene primer amplification in the assay estimated nucleated cell counts. Sequencing used immunoSEQ multiplex PCR; TCRdb keeps in-frame clones, though not all of them. V and J calls and clone size are those listed in that table; D and trimming were worked out from the DNA. The table shows about 130,000 clones, with approximately 82% occurring only once. The trim removed 6 bases at V and 2 bases at J, leaving 3 bases unmatched. Germline V lookup: CDR1 SNHLY, CDR2 FYNNEI. CDR3 length: 13 amino acids. Source material: peripheral blood. The chain is built from TRBV2 and TRBJ1-2; 7 nucleotides align to TRBD1. This receptor was identified in a man between 60 and 75 years old who had recovered from COVID-19. CDR3 protein: CASSLQGNYGYTF. The CDR3 DNA follows: TGTGCCAGCAGCCTACAGGGGAACTATGGCTACACCTTC.